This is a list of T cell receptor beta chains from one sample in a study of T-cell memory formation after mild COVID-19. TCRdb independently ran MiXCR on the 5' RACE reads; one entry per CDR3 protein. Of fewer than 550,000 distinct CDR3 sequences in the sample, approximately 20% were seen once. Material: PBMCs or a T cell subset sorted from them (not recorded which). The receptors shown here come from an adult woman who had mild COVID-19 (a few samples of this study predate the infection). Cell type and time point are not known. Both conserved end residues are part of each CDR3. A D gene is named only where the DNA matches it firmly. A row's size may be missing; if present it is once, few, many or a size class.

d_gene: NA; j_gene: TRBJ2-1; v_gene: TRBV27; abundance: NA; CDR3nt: TGTGCCAGCAGTTTATACAGGGCTGATGAGCAGTTCTTC; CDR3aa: CASSLYRADEQFF
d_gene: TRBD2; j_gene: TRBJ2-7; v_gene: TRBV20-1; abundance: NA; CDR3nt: TGCAGTGCTAGACCCCAGGAGCGGGGAAGCTCCTACGAGCAGTACTTC; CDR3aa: CSARPQERGSSYEQYF
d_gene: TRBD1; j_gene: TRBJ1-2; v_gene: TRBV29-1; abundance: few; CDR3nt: TGCAGCGTTGACCCACCCAGTGGGGACAGGGCAAACTATGGCTACACCTTC; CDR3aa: CSVDPPSGDRANYGYTF
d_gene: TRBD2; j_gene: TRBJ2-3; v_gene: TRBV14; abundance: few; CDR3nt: TGTGCCAGCAGCCAAGATTGGGCTAGCGGGTTGAGGGATACGCAGTATTTT; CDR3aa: CASSQDWASGLRDTQYF
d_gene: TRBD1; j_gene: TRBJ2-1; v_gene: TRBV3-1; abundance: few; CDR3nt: TGTGCCAGCAGCCTTCTAAATCCGGGACAGGGAATCAATGAGCAGTTCTTC; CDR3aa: CASSLLNPGQGINEQFF
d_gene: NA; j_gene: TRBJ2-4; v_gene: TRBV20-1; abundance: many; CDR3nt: TGCAGTGCTGCCCGGACGGGGGCCAAAAACATTCAGTACTTC; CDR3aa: CSAARTGAKNIQYF
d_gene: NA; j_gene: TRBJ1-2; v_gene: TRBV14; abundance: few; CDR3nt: TGTGCCAGCAGCCCACAGGAGAACTATGGCTACACCTTC; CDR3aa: CASSPQENYGYTF
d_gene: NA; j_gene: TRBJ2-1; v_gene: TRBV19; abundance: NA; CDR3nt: TGTGCCAGTAGTATACCCACCAAGCAGTTCTTC; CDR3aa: CASSIPTKQFF
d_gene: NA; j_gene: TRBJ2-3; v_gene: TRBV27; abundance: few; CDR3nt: TGTGCCAGCCTCTCGGGCGTAGTGGGGCCAGATACGCAGTATTTT; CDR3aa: CASLSGVVGPDTQYF
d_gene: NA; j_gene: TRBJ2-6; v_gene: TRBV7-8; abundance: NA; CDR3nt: TGTGCCAGCAGCTTAAGGGTCAGGGAAATCTCTGGGGCCAACGTCCTGACTTTC; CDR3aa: CASSLRVREISGANVLTF
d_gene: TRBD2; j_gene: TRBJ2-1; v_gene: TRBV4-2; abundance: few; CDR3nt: TGTGCCAGCAGCCAAGATAGGCTAATAGCGGGCTCCTACAATGAGCAGTTCTTC; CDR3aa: CASSQDRLIAGSYNEQFF
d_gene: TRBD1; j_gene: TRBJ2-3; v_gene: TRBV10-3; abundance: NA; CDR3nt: TGTGCCATCAGCGAACAGGGGGCAGATACGCAGTATTTT; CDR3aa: CAISEQGADTQYF
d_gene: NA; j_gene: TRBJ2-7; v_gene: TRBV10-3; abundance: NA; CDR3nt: TGTGCCATCAGTGCTGGCTCAGGGAGATACGAGCAGTACTTC; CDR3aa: CAISAGSGRYEQYF
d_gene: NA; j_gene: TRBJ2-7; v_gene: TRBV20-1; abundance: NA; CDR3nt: TGCAGTGCTAGAGATCGCACGGAGCCTTCCTACGAGCAGTACTTC; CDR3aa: CSARDRTEPSYEQYF
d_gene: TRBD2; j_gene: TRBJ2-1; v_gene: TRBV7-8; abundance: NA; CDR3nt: TGTGCCAGCAGCCCCCCGACTAGCGGGGGCCCTTACAATGAGCAGTTCTTC; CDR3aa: CASSPPTSGGPYNEQFF
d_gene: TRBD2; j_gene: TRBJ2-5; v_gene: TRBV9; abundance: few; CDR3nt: TGTGCCAGCAGCGTAGAAGTGGGGGGGGAGACCCAGTACTTC; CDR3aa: CASSVEVGGETQYF
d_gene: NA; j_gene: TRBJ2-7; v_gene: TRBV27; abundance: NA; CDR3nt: TGTGCCAGCAGGCTGACAGTTGCCTACGAGCAGTACTTC; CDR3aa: CASRLTVAYEQYF
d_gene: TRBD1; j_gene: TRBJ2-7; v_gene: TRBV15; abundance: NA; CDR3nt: TGTGCCACCAGCAGAGACAGGGGGCTCTACGAGCAGTACTTC; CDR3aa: CATSRDRGLYEQYF
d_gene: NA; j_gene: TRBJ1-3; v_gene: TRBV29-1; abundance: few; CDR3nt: TGCAGCGTTGAGTTGGCTTCTGGAAACACCATATATTTT; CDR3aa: CSVELASGNTIYF
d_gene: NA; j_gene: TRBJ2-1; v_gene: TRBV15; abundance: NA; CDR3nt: TGTGCCACCACACCCCAGGAGTACAATGAGCAGTTCTTC; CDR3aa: CATTPQEYNEQFF
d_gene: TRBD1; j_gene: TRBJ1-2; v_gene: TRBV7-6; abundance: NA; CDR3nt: TGTGCCAGCAGCCCCCGGACAGGGATTGATGGCTACACCTTC; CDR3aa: CASSPRTGIDGYTF
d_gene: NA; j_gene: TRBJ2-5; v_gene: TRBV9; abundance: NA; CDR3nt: TGTGCCAGCAGCGTAGCTAGGAGTTTAACCACCCAAGAGACCCAGTACTTC; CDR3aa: CASSVARSLTTQETQYF
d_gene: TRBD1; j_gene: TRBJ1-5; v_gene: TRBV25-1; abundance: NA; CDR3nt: TGTGCCAGCAGTGGGGGACAGGGGCCAAATCAGCCCCAGCATTTT; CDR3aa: CASSGGQGPNQPQHF
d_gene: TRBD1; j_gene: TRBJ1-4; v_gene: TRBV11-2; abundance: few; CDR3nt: TGTGCCAGCAGCTTAGTCGGACAGGGACTAACTAATGAAAAACTGTTTTTT; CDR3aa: CASSLVGQGLTNEKLFF
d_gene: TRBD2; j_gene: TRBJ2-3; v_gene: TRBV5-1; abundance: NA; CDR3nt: TGCGCCAGCAGCAACGGACTAGCGGGGGGAGGGGCAGATACGCAGTATTTT; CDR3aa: CASSNGLAGGGADTQYF
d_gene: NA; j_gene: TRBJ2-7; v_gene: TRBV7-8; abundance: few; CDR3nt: TGTGCCAGCAGCCCGACAGAGAGCGAGCAGTACTTC; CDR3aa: CASSPTESEQYF
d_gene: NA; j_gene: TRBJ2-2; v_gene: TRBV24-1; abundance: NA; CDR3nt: TGTGCCACCAGTGGTAGTAACACCGGGGAGCTGTTTTTT; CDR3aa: CATSGSNTGELFF
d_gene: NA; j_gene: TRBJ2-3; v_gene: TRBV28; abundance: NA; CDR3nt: TGTGCCAGCAGTTTCGGAGTTCGCACAGATACGCAGTATTTT; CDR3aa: CASSFGVRTDTQYF
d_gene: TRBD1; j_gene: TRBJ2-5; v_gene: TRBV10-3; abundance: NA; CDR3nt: TGTGCCATCAGTGTTTCAGGGGGCGAGACCCAGTACTTC; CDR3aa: CAISVSGGETQYF
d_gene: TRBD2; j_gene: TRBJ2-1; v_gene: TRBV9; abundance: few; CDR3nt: TGTGCCAGCAGCTCCTTAGCGGGGGGGCTAATGAATGAGCAGTTCTTC; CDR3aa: CASSSLAGGLMNEQFF
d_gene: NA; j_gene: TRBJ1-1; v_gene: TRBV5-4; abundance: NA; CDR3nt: TGTGCCAGCATCTCCCCCGGTTGGGGGGGGAACACTGAAGCTTTCTTT; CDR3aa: CASISPGWGGNTEAFF
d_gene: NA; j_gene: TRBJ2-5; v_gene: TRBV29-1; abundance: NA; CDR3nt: TGCAGCGCCAATTTTCAGACAGAGACCCAGTACTTC; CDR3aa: CSANFQTETQYF
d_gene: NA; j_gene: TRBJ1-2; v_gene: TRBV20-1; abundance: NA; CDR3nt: TGCAGTGCTAGAGATTTTTCGAACGCACTCTCGCCCGCTAACTATGGCTACACCTTC; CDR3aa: CSARDFSNALSPANYGYTF
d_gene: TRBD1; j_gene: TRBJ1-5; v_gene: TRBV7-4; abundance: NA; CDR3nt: TGTGCCAGCAGCCATTGGGACAGGGGGAATCAGCCCCAGCATTTT; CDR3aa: CASSHWDRGNQPQHF
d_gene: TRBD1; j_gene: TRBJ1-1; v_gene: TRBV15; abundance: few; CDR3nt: TGTGCCACCAGCGCACAGACAGGGTTCACTGAAGCTTTCTTT; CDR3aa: CATSAQTGFTEAFF
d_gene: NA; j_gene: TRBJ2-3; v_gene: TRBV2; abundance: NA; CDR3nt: TGTGCCAGCAGTGAAATGGCCACAGATACGCAGTATTTT; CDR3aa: CASSEMATDTQYF
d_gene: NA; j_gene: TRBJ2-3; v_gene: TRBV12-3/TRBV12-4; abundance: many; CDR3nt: TGTGCCAGCAGTCCTCAGGGTAGTAACACAGATACGCAGTATTTT; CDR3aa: CASSPQGSNTDTQYF
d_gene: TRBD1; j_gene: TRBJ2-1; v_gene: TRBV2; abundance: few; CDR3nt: TGTGCCAGCAGTCGGGGACAGGGAGGGTACGATGAGCAGTTCTTC; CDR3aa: CASSRGQGGYDEQFF
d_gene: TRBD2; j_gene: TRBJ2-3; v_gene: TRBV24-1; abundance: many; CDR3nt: TGTGCCACCAGTCCGAGACTAGCGGGGGGAGCAGATACGCAGTATTTT; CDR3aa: CATSPRLAGGADTQYF
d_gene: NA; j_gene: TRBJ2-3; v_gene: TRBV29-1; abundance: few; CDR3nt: TGCAGCGTTGAAGAAAGCAGGTCGCGCACAGATACGCAGTATTTT; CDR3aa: CSVEESRSRTDTQYF
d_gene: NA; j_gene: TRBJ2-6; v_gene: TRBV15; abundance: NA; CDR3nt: TGTGCCACTCGACAGAACTCTGGGGCCAACGTCCTGACTTTC; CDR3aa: CATRQNSGANVLTF
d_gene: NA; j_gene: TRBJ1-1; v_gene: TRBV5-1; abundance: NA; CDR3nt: TGCGCCAGCAGCTTGGCCGGAGGGGGACCCACTGAAGCTTTCTTT; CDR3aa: CASSLAGGGPTEAFF
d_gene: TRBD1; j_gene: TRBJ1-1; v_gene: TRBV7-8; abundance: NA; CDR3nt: TGTGCCAGCAGCCACGAACAGGGGGCGAACACTGAAGCTTTCTTT; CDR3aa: CASSHEQGANTEAFF
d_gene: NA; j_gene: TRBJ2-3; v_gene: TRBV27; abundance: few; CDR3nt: TGTGCCAGCATAATGAGAGGCACAGATACGCAGTATTTT; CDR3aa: CASIMRGTDTQYF
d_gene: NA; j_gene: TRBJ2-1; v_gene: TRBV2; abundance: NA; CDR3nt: TGTGCCAGCATCGGCAGGGCATACAATGAGCAGTTCTTC; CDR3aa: CASIGRAYNEQFF
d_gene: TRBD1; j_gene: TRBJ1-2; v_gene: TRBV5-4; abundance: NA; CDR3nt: TGTGCCAGCAGCTTGATTAGTGGACAGGGCAGGGGCTACACCTTC; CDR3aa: CASSLISGQGRGYTF
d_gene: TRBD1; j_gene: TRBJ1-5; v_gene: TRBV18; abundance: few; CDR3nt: TGTGCCAGCTCACCGGCAAACAGGGGTAATCAGCCCCAGCATTTT; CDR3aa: CASSPANRGNQPQHF